Each of the 28 T cell receptor beta chains below was sequenced from the same sample in a study of cytomegalovirus exposure and HLA in healthy donors. Sequencing used immunoSEQ multiplex PCR; TCRdb keeps in-frame clones, though not all of them. The sample gives around 250,000 clones, around 90% of which show up once; approximately 0.34% is in the top ten. The sequenced sample consisted of PBMCs. These TCRs come from a young woman in good health and CMV-seronegative.

The J gene is TRBJ2-1, the V gene TRBV29-1; 8 bases line up with TRBD2. J lost 0 bases, V lost 0 bases, and 10 bases had no gene match. Germline values: CDR1 SQVTM, CDR2 ANQGSEA. There are 18 residues in the CDR3. The CDR3 is CSVEDLRGGTISYNEQFF. The CDR3 DNA is TGCAGCGTTGAAGACTTACGCGGGGGGACCATCTCCTACAATGAGCAGTTCTTC.

This clone was detected once. This chain links TRBV27 with TRBJ1-2; the D gene is possibly TRBD1 (6 bases). Trimming took off 4 bases at V and 6 bases at J, with 15 bases between the two ends. Germline-derived CDR1 and CDR2 are MNHEY and SMNVEV (reference sequence). CDR3 length: 14 residues. The CDR3 DNA reads as TGTGCCAGCAGTTACCTCCCAGGGGCAGATGGCTACACCTTC. This codes for CASSYLPGADGYTF.

The gene calls are TRBV9 and TRBJ1-3; no firm D call. Trimming cost V 3 bases and J 8 bases, with 9 bases left between them. The CDR3 spans 12 residues. The germline V gene encodes CDR1 SGDLS and CDR2 YYNGEE. CDR3 bases: TGTGCCAGCAGCGCTTACAGACACACCATATATTTT. It codes for CASSAYRHTIYF.

The V and J genes are TRBV2 and TRBJ2-7, with 12 bases matching TRBD2. The V gene end was trimmed by 6 bases and the J gene end by 1 base; junction bases not matched to a gene: 10. The length of the CDR3 is 17 residues. Germline CDR1 and CDR2: SNHLY and FYNNEI. CDR3 coding DNA: TGTGCCAGCAGCTTACGACTAGCGGGGGTCTCTTCCTACGAGCAGTACTTC. Its translation: CASSLRLAGVSSYEQYF. The full variable domain, in which reference TRBV2 and TRBJ2-7 provide the parts outside the CDR3, is EPEVTQTPSHQVTQMGQEVILRCVPISNHLYFYWYRQILGQKVEFLVSFYNNEISEKSEIFDDQFSVERPDGSNFTLKIRSTKLEDSAMYFCASSLRLAGVSSYEQYFGPGTRLTVT.

This chain links TRBV29-1 with TRBJ2-7; D might be TRBD1 (6 bases). Germline CDR1 is SQVTM and CDR2 is ANQGSEA. The V end was cut by 6 bases, the J end by 1 base, with 13 bases between. CDR3 length equals 13 residues. This CDR3 reads CSVVTGASYEQYF. The CDR3 DNA is TGCAGCGTGGTGACAGGAGCATCCTACGAGCAGTACTTC.

This chain joins TRBV7-9 and TRBJ2-7, with D tentatively TRBD1 (5 bases). The germline gives CDR1 SEHNR, CDR2 FQNEAQ (reference sequence). This CDR3 spans 15 amino acids. V was shortened by 0 bases and J by 1 base, with 10 bases between the two germline ends. The CDR3 DNA follows: TGTGCCAGCAGCTTAGCGGACGCAGGGTCCTACGAGCAGTACGTC. Translating gives CASSLADAGSYEQYV.

The rearrangement joins TRBV19 to TRBJ1-2; no clear D. The CDR3 extends over 16 amino acids. The ends were cut back, 5 bases at V and 0 bases at J, with 16 bases in the middle. CDR1 and CDR2 (germline): LNHDA, SQIVND (reference sequence). The DNA for the CDR3 is TGTGCCAGTAGTGAGGGCCTCGTCTATTCTAACTATGGCTACACCTTC. It yields the protein CASSEGLVYSNYGYTF.

As to this clone: The junction and the germline gene differ at one end; a read error may be behind it. CDR3: CASREGGGWNQPQHF. CDR3 sequence (DNA): TGTGCCAGCAGGGAAGGCGGGGGTTGGAATCAGCCCCAGCATTTT. The chain uses TRBV6-1 and TRBJ1-5; maybe TRBD1 (5 bases). The CDR3 spans 15 residues. Germline lookup yields CDR1 MNHNS and CDR2 SASEGT.

This chain uses TRBV6-4 with TRBJ1-2; 7 bases match TRBD1. V dropped 3 bases and J dropped 5; count of bases not matched to a gene: 3. This CDR3 has 13 residues. Germline lookup yields CDR1 MRHNA and CDR2 SNTAGT. CDR3 coding DNA: TGTGCCAGCAGTGATTCAGGGGGTTATGGCTACACCTTC. Translation: CASSDSGGYGYTF.

The chain recombines TRBV28 with TRBJ2-2; 8 bases are shared with TRBD1. CDR3 length: 14 amino acids. J was trimmed by 3 bases and V by 5 bases; bases with no gene match: 2. Looked up from germline, CDR1 is MDHEN and CDR2 is SYDVKM. The DNA of the CDR3 is TGTGCCAGCAGTCGACAGGGGTACACCGGGGAGCTGTTTTTT. It yields the protein CASSRQGYTGELFF.

The chain uses TRBV25-1 and TRBJ2-2; tentatively, D is TRBD2 (5 bases). The V gene lost 6 bases and the J gene lost 5 bases, with 10 bases spanning the gap. The CDR3 runs 13 residues. Germline values: CDR1 MGHDK, CDR2 SYGVNS. The CDR3: CASRTIGTGELFF. The CDR3 DNA sequence: TGTGCCAGCAGGACTATAGGGACCGGGGAGCTGTTTTTT. The full variable domain, completed using reference TRBV25-1 and TRBJ2-2, is EADIYQTPRYLVIGTGKKITLECSQTMGHDKMYWYQQDPGMELHLIHYSYGVNSTEKGDLSSESTVSRIRTEHFPLTLESARPSHTSQYLCASRTIGTGELFFGEGSRLTVL.

This clone was observed a handful of times. This chain links TRBV5-4 with TRBJ1-6; D not resolved. Germline lookup yields CDR1 SGHNT and CDR2 YYREEE (reference sequence). This CDR3 contains 14 residues. V was shortened by 5 bases and J by 0 bases, with 6 bases between the two germline ends. CDR3 amino acids: CASSPSSYNSPLHF. CDR3 DNA sequence: TGTGCCAGCAGTCCTAGCTCCTATAATTCACCCCTCCACTTT.

The V and J genes are TRBV14 and TRBJ2-1; 8 nucleotides align to TRBD2. The CDR3 totals 18 residues. Germline V gene data show CDR1 as SGHDN and CDR2 as FVKESK. V shed 1 base and J 6 bases; nucleotides not matched to a gene: 14. The CDR3 loop reads CASSQGGTRNFIFNEQFF. In nucleotides, the CDR3 is TGTGCCAGCAGCCAAGGGGGGACTAGGAACTTCATATTCAATGAGCAGTTCTTC.

The chain combines TRBV6-6 with TRBJ2-7; TRBD2 is a possible D gene (6 bases). The germline V and J ends were trimmed by 0 bases and 4 bases, with 7 bases remaining between them. This CDR3 is built from 13 residues. Germline loops: CDR1 MNHNY, CDR2 SVGAGI (reference sequence). The CDR3 is CASSYSRGYEQYV. CDR3 in DNA: TGTGCCAGCAGTTACTCTCGGGGGTACGAGCAGTACGTC.

The chain uses TRBV5-6 and TRBJ2-1, with 7 bases identical to TRBD1. This CDR3 has 14 residues. V lost 2 bases, J lost 6 bases, and 5 bases stayed unmatched. Germline V CDR1 and CDR2: SGHDT, YYEEEE. CDR3 loop: CASSLQGKGNEQFF. CDR3 bases: TGTGCCAGCAGCTTACAGGGGAAGGGCAATGAGCAGTTCTTC.

The CDR3 sequence is CASSLSPGTGAGAREYEQYV. CDR3 in DNA: TGTGCCAGCAGTTTATCACCGGGGACAGGGGCGGGAGCCAGGGAGTACGAGCAGTACGTC. The rearrangement joins TRBV27 to TRBJ2-7; 10 nucleotides agree with TRBD1. V lost 0 bases to trimming and J lost 4 bases; unmatched junction nucleotides: 18. The CDR3 spans 20 residues. The germline V gene encodes CDR1 MNHEY and CDR2 SMNVEV (reference sequence).

V and J are TRBV7-6 and TRBJ1-4; 7 bases are shared with TRBD1. The CDR3 contains 16 residues. Trimming took 3 bases from V and 7 from J; bases not matched to a gene: 11. Germline assignment: CDR1 SGHVS and CDR2 FNYEAQ. CDR3 sequence: CASSLQQTGRGEKLFF. The CDR3 DNA sequence: TGTGCCAGCAGCTTGCAGCAGACAGGGCGAGGTGAAAAACTGTTTTTT.

The chain carries TRBV11-3 and TRBJ2-7; 7 bases agree with TRBD2. This CDR3 spans 12 amino acids. Germline-derived CDR1 and CDR2 are SGHNT and YENEEA. V shed 5 bases and J 7 bases; nucleotides not matched to a gene: 5. The CDR3 DNA is TGTGCCAGCAGCCACTCGCGGGGGGAGCAGTACTTC. Translating it yields CASSHSRGEQYF.

V is TRBV5-1 and J is TRBJ1-1, with D perhaps matching TRBD1 (6 bases). Trimming left V 2 bases short and J 7 bases short, with 12 bases between. The germline V gene encodes CDR1 SGHRS and CDR2 YFSETQ. CDR3 length: 13 amino acids. The CDR3 reads CASSFVDSLEAFF. CDR3 nucleotide sequence: TGCGCCAGCAGCTTTGTGGACAGCCTTGAAGCTTTCTTT.

The chain joins TRBV9 to TRBJ2-5; 7 nucleotides agree with TRBD1. CDR1 and CDR2 (germline): SGDLS, YYNGEE. The junction had 8 bases not matched to a gene; V was cut back by 1 base and J by 5 bases. The length of the CDR3 is 15 residues. CDR3 sequence: CASSVKQGPWETQYF. In nucleotides, the CDR3 is TGTGCCAGCAGCGTAAAACAGGGGCCGTGGGAGACCCAGTACTTC. Combining the CDR3 with reference TRBV9 and TRBJ2-5 gives the whole variable domain DSGVTQTPKHLITATGQRVTLRCSPRSGDLSVYWYQQSLDQGLQFLIQYYNGEERAKGNILERFSAQQFPDLHSELNLSSLELGDSALYFCASSVKQGPWETQYFGPGTRLLVL.

This chain connects TRBV5-1 to TRBJ1-4; 8 nucleotides agree with TRBD1. The germline V gene encodes CDR1 SGHRS and CDR2 YFSETQ. The CDR3 has 15 residues. The V and J ends lost 4 bases and 3 bases, in that order; junction bases with no gene match: 5. The CDR3 here is CASSTDRVSNEKLFF. CDR3 DNA: TGCGCCAGCAGCACGGACAGGGTTTCTAATGAAAAACTGTTTTTT.

The genes are TRBV27 and TRBJ1-1; D is unresolved. Deletions cut 4 bases from V and 7 bases from J, with 7 bases between. Germline CDR1 MNHEY, CDR2 SMNVEV (reference sequence). This CDR3 has 11 amino acids. As DNA, the CDR3 is TGTGCCAGCAGTTCCCCCCGTGAAGCTTTCTTT. This encodes CASSSPREAFF.

This chain connects TRBV5-6 to TRBJ2-2; 9 bases fit TRBD2. The CDR3 has 18 residues. In germline, CDR1 is SGHDT, CDR2 YYEEEE. Germline trimming cut 0 bases from V and 5 bases from J; bases unmatched to any gene: 11. The CDR3 sequence: CASSLEHSGGPGTGELFF. The CDR3, as DNA: TGTGCCAGCAGCTTGGAGCATAGCGGGGGCCCGGGGACCGGGGAGCTGTTTTTT.

This clone was seen more than once but under ten times. One end of the junction fails to match germline, which may point to a read error. The chain combines TRBV2 with TRBJ2-7, with 7 bases lining up with TRBD1. The germline CDR1 and CDR2 sequences are SNHLY and FYNNEI. The CDR3 spans 14 residues. CDR3 protein: CASSEWGQTLSSDF. The CDR3 nucleotides are TGTGCCAGCAGTGAATGGGGACAGACCCTCTCTTCTGACTTC.

V and J are TRBV7-8 and TRBJ2-5; TRBD2 matches at 12 bases. J was trimmed by 4 bases and V by 5 bases; bases with no gene match: 2. In germline, CDR1 is SGHVS, CDR2 FQNEAQ. This CDR3 region has 14 residues. CDR3 loop: CASSRLAGAETQYF. The CDR3 nucleotides read TGTGCCAGCAGCCGACTAGCGGGGGCAGAGACCCAGTACTTC.

V is TRBV11-2 and J is TRBJ1-4; D might be TRBD1 (5 bases). CDR1 SGHAT and CDR2 FQNNGV come from the germline V gene. V was shortened by 5 bases and J by 8 bases, with 18 bases between the two germline ends. The CDR3 runs 15 residues. The CDR3 nucleotides read TGTGCCAGCAGCCTAGGGGCGGGGGAAGACGAAAAACTGTTTTTT. As protein: CASSLGAGEDEKLFF.

This chain joins TRBV4-1 and TRBJ1-1; no firm D call. This CDR3 spans 15 amino acids. V gave up 0 bases and J gave up 0 bases, with 8 bases separating them. Germline V CDR1 and CDR2: MGHRA, YSYEKL. As DNA, the CDR3 is TGCGCCAGCAGCCAAGAACCGGGGATGAACACTGAAGCTTTCTTT. Translating gives CASSQEPGMNTEAFF.

The chain employs TRBV6-5 and TRBJ2-7; TRBD1 matches at 12 bases. The CDR3 runs 14 residues. The trim removed 6 bases at V and 5 bases at J, leaving 5 bases unmatched. Germline CDR1 and CDR2: MNHEY and SVGAGI. CDR3 coding DNA: TGTGCCAGCAGGACCGGGACAGGGGGCCACGAGCAGTACTTC. Protein product: CASRTGTGGHEQYF.